Sequencing of this T cell receptor (beta chain) was carried out in a study of regulatory T cells in long-lasting Graves disease. Study overall: Disease was considered persistent Graves' disease after over 5 years of antithyroid drugs (with positive TSH receptor antibodies).

Arm-PCR of CDR3 regions with iRepertoire HTBI primers generated TCR beta libraries. Each CDR3 protein gets one entry after TCRdb re-called the multiplex PCR reads with MiXCR. Among some 330,000 distinct CDR3 sequences listed, roughly 24% were seen once. A word on this clonotype: The antigen is unknown.

Specified time point: persistent/refractory GD, antithyroid drugs over 5 years with positive TRAb. PBMC RNA was the source of the TCR library. Collection of peripheral blood (nine milliliters) was done using EDTA tubes. Points from the study as a whole: Analysis covered peripheral blood alone, not thyroid tissue. Persistent disease exhibited a predilection for TRBV28, TRBJ1-2 and TRBJ2-5.

Looked up from germline, CDR1 is SGHTA and CDR2 is FQGTGA. The V and J ends lost 5 bases and 10 bases respectively, with 15 bases between them. This CDR3 contains 14 residues. The source was peripheral blood mononuclear cells (PBMCs), collected when the disease was refractory, from a patient treated with antithyroid drugs. This TCR was recovered from a woman between 40 and 50 years old with Graves disease. The chain is built from TRBV7-3 and TRBJ1-6; perhaps TRBD1 as D (5 bases). CDR3 protein: CASSPRGEGSPLHF. CDR3 sequence (DNA): TGTGCCAGCAGCCCCCGGGGCGAGGGATCACCCCTCCACTTT.